The 15 T cell receptor beta chains listed next were all sequenced from one sample in a study of OX40 agonist ivuxolimab in advanced cancers. Receptors were amplified or captured by the immunoSEQ multiplex PCR assay. Sourced from immuneACCESS, this table was stored by TCRdb with only in-frame sequences that have V and J called. A share of the clones is absent; for the studies checked, an unresolved V gene accounts for under half, and the remainder has no known explanation. Present in this sample are 65,000 to 70,000 clones, roughly 73% of which were seen just once. Roughly 1.5% of the sample lies in the top ten. Source: CD4+ or CD8+ T cells sorted from blood, taken in a trial of the OX40 agonist ivuxolimab. The receptors come from an adult with an advanced solid tumor such as melanoma, head and neck, liver or kidney cancer.

The V and J genes are TRBV30 and TRBJ2-3; TRBD2 agrees at 14 bases. The CDR3 runs to 18 residues. Germline-derived CDR1 and CDR2 are GTSNPN and SVGIG (reference sequence). Losses at the gene ends were 1 base for V and 6 bases for J; bases not matched to a gene: 12. The CDR3 protein is CAWSAIGLAGGRGDTQYF. The CDR3 nucleotides read TGTGCCTGGAGTGCGATCGGACTAGCGGGGGGCCGGGGTGATACGCAGTATTTT.

This clone occurred a few times. The chain recombines TRBV15 with TRBJ1-3; no definite D call. Trimming took 1 base from V and 3 from J, leaving 10 bases between them. The CDR3 contains 15 residues. CDR1 is LNHNV and CDR2 is YYDKDF in the germline V gene (reference sequence). CDR3 in DNA: TGTGCCACCAGCAGAGTGGCGGTGGATGGAAACACCATATATTTT. It codes for CATSRVAVDGNTIYF.

This clone came up once. The rearrangement joins TRBV19 to TRBJ2-2, with D tentatively TRBD2 (6 bases). The CDR3 is 16 amino acids. The germline V gene has CDR1 LNHDA and CDR2 SQIVND (reference sequence). The V end lost 4 bases, the J end lost 2 bases, and 14 bases lay between the germline ends. The CDR3 reads CASSTRWGGNTGELFF. The CDR3 DNA sequence: TGTGCCAGTAGTACCCGCTGGGGAGGTAACACCGGGGAGCTGTTTTTT.

The chain employs TRBV19 and TRBJ2-5; tentatively, D is TRBD1 (6 bases). The V end was cut by 5 bases, the J end by 4 bases, with 14 bases between. The CDR3 covers 14 residues. Germline V gene sequence: CDR1 LNHDA, CDR2 SQIVND (reference sequence). The CDR3 DNA is TGTGCCAGTAGTGGGGGCTTTGTGGGAGAGACCCAGTACTTC. This codes for CASSGGFVGETQYF.

The genes are TRBV28 and TRBJ2-1, with D possibly TRBD2 on 6 matching bases. The V end was cut by 1 base, the J end by 3 bases, with 19 bases between. This CDR3 is built from 18 residues. CDR1 and CDR2 (germline): MDHEN, SYDVKM. The CDR3 sequence: CASSLYGRGHNLYNEQFF. The CDR3 DNA sequence: TGTGCCAGCAGTTTATACGGGCGGGGCCATAACCTCTACAATGAGCAGTTCTTC.

The V gene is TRBV2, the J gene TRBJ1-3, with no clear D. In germline, CDR1 is SNHLY, CDR2 FYNNEI. The CDR3 is made up of 17 amino acids. V dropped 2 bases and J dropped 0 bases, with 14 bases sitting between them. Here the CDR3 reads CASSERLGRSSGNTIYF. The CDR3 DNA is TGTGCCAGCAGTGAAAGATTGGGCAGGAGCTCTGGAAACACCATATATTTT.

This chain connects TRBV18 to TRBJ2-2; 9 bases map to TRBD2. V gave up 6 bases and J gave up 2 bases; unmatched junction bases: 4. CDR3 length equals 15 residues. Germline V CDR1 and CDR2: KGHSH, LQKENI. CDR3 sequence (DNA): TGTGCCAGCTCCCGGACTAGCGCAAACACCGGGGAGCTGTTTTTT. Translated, it gives CASSRTSANTGELFF. The variable domain in full, completed from reference TRBV18 and TRBJ2-2, reads NAGVMQNPRHLVRRRGQEARLRCSPMKGHSHVYWYRQLPEEGLKFMVYLQKENIIDESGMPKERFSAEFPKEGPSILRIQQVVRGDSAAYFCASSRTSANTGELFFGEGSRLTVL.

Only a few counts were recorded for this clone. The J gene is TRBJ1-6, the V gene TRBV2; 10 bases fit TRBD1. Germline V gives CDR1 SNHLY, CDR2 FYNNEI. The CDR3 consists of 15 residues. Unmatched junction bases numbered 9, after V lost 6 bases and J lost 10 bases. The CDR3 DNA reads as TGTGCCAGCAGCGGGAGGACAGGGGGAGGGTCACCCCTCCACTTT. The encoded protein is CASSGRTGGGSPLHF.

The chain combines TRBV5-6 with TRBJ2-3; 8 bases are a match to TRBD1. Germline assignment: CDR1 SGHDT and CDR2 YYEEEE. The CDR3 runs 16 residues. V dropped 2 bases and J dropped 0; count of bases not matched to a gene: 5. This CDR3 is CASSLQGGASTDTQYF. CDR3 nucleotides: TGTGCCAGCAGCTTACAGGGGGGAGCTAGCACAGATACGCAGTATTTT.

The genes are TRBV2 and TRBJ2-5, with D tentatively TRBD1 or TRBD2 (7 bases each). There are 14 residues in the CDR3. V was shortened by 2 bases and J by 4 bases, with 11 bases between the two germline ends. Germline V gives CDR1 SNHLY, CDR2 FYNNEI. CDR3 loop: CASSEQGGGETQYF. CDR3 nucleotides: TGTGCCAGCAGTGAACAGGGGGGGGGAGAGACCCAGTACTTC.

The chain employs TRBV6-1 and TRBJ2-7; no definite D call. The CDR3 sequence is 15 residues long. V was shortened by 5 bases and J by 2 bases, with 16 bases between the two germline ends. Per germline, CDR1 MNHNS and CDR2 SASEGT. CDR3 bases: TGTGCCAGCAGTAACGACGGGCAGGTTCCCTACGAGCAGTACTTC. Translating it yields CASSNDGQVPYEQYF.

Here the CDR3 DNA reads TGTGCCAGCAGCTTAGGGAATGGACTAGCGGGAGGGATTGAGCAGTTCTTC. It codes for CASSLGNGLAGGIEQFF. This chain uses TRBV7-9 with TRBJ2-1; 15 nucleotides line up with TRBD2. V lost 1 base to trimming and J lost 9 bases; unmatched junction nucleotides: 7. CDR1 and CDR2 (germline): SEHNR, FQNEAQ (reference sequence). The CDR3 is 17 residues long.

The V call is TRBV7-8, the J call TRBJ1-5, with unresolved D. Germline V gives CDR1 SGHVS, CDR2 FQNEAQ. Trimming removed 5 bases at V and 4 bases at J, with 18 bases between. The CDR3 covers 16 residues. CDR3 amino acids: CASSGGAGRTNQPQHF. In DNA, the CDR3 is TGTGCCAGCAGCGGCGGAGCTGGCCGCACAAATCAGCCCCAGCATTTT.

This clone has only a few counts. This chain joins TRBV7-3 and TRBJ2-2; 11 nucleotides line up with TRBD2. V lost 5 bases to trimming and J lost 6 bases; unmatched junction nucleotides: 5. This CDR3 has 15 residues. Germline-derived CDR1 and CDR2 are SGHTA and FQGTGA. CDR3 nucleotides: TGTGCCAGCAGCCCCATAGCGGGAGGGTCCGGGGAGCTGTTTTTT. Protein sequence: CASSPIAGGSGELFF.

This clone is labeled medium-sized. The chain is built from TRBV9 and TRBJ2-7; D call uncertain. The CDR3 contains 15 residues. The germline V and J ends were trimmed by 0 bases and 5 bases, with 15 bases remaining between them. Looked up from germline, CDR1 is SGDLS and CDR2 is YYNGEE. The CDR3 DNA reads TGTGCCAGCAGCGTAGAGTTTGGCAGTAGTAACGAGCAGTACTTC. Residues: CASSVEFGSSNEQYF. The whole variable domain, remainder taken from reference TRBV9 and TRBJ2-7, is DSGVTQTPKHLITATGQRVTLRCSPRSGDLSVYWYQQSLDQGLQFLIQYYNGEERAKGNILERFSAQQFPDLHSELNLSSLELGDSALYFCASSVEFGSSNEQYFGPGTRLTVT.